The entry that follows covers one T cell receptor beta chain sequence. The data were obtained in a study of T cells in narcolepsy. CDR1 and CDR2 (germline): SGHDT, YYEEEE. The V and J ends lost 0 bases and 9 bases respectively, with 8 bases between them. The CDR3 spans 12 residues. Here immunoSEQ multiplex PCR was the method, and the copy in TCRdb shows in-frame clones only, minus some. The sample yields 30,000 or so clones, around 79% seen once. This chain links TRBV5-6 with TRBJ2-3; unclear D gene. Sequenced material: memory (CD45RA-) CD4+ T cells from blood. The receptor's source is a human donor in good health. The CDR3 here is CASSLDPSTQYF. The CDR3 region has the DNA TGTGCCAGCAGCTTGGATCCTTCAACGCAGTATTTT.